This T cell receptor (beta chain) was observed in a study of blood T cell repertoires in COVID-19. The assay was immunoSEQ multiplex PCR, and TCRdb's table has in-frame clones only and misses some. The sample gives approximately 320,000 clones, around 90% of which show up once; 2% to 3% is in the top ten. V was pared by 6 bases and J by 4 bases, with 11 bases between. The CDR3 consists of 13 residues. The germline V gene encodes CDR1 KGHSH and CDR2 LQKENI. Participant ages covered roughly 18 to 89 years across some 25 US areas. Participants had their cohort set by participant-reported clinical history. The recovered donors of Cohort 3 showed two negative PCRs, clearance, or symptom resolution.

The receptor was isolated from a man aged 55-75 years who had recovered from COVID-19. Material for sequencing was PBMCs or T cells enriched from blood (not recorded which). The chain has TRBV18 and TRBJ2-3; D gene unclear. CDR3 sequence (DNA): TGTGCCAGCTCTGACTTAGGTCCAGATACGCAGTATTTT. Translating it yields CASSDLGPDTQYF.